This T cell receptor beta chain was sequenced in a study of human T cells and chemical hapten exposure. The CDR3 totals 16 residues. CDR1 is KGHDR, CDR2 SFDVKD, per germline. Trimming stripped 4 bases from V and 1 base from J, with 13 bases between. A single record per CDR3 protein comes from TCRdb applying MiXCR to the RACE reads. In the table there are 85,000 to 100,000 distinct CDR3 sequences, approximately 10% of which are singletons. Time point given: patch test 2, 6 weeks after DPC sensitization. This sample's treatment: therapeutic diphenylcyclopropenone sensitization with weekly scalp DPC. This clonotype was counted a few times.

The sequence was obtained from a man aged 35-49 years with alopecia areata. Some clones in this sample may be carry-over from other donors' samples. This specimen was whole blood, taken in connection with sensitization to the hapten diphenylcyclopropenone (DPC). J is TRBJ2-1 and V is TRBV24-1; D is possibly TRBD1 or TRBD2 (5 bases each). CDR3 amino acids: CATSDTGLGSYNEQFF. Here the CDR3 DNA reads TGTGCCACCAGTGACACAGGACTCGGTTCCTACAATGAGCAGTTCTTC.